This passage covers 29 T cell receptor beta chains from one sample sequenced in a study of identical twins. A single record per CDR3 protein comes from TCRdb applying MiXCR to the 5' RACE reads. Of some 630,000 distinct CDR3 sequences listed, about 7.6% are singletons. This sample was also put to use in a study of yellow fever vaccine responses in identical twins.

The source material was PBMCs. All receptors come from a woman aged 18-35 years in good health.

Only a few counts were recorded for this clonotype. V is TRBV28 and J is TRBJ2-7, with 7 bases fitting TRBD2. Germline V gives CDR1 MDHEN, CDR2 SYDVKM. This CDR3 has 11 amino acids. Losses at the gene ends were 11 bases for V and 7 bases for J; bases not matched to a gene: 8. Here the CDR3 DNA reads TGTGCCTGGGGGGGAGTAGGAGAGCAGTACTTC. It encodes CAWGGVGEQYF.

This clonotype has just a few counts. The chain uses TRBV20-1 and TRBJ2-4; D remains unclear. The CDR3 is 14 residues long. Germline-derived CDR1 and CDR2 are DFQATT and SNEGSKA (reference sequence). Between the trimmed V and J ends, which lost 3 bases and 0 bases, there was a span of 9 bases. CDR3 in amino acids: CSASGSIAKNIQYF. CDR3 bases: TGCAGTGCTAGCGGAAGCATAGCCAAAAACATTCAGTACTTC.

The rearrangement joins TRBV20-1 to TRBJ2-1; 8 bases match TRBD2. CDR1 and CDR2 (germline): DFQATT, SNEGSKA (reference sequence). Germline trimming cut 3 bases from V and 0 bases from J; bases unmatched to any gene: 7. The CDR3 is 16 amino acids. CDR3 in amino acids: CSASFAGGHSYNEQFF. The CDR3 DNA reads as TGCAGTGCTAGTTTTGCGGGGGGCCACTCCTACAATGAGCAGTTCTTC.

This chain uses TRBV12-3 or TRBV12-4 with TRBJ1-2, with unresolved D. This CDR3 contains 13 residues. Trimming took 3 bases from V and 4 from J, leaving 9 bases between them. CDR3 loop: CASSFGQAYGYTF. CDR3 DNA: TGTGCCAGCAGTTTTGGCCAGGCCTATGGCTACACCTTC.

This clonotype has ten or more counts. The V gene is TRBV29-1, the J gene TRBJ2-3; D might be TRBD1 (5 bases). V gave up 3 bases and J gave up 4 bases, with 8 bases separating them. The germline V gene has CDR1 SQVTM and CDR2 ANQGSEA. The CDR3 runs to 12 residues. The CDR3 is CSVEQGADTQYF. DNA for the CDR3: TGCAGCGTTGAGCAGGGTGCAGATACGCAGTATTTT.

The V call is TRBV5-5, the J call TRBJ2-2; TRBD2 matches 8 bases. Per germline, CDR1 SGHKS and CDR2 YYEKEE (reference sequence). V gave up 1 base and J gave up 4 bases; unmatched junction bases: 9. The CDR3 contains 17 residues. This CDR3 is CASSLSGTSISTGELFF. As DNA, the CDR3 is TGTGCCAGCAGCTTGTCCGGGACTAGTATAAGCACCGGGGAGCTGTTTTTT.

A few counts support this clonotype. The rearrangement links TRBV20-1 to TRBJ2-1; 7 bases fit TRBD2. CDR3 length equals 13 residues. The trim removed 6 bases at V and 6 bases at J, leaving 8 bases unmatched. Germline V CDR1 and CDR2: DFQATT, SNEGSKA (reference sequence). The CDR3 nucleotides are TGCAGTGCGGTGGCGCGGGAGTTCAATGAGCAGTTCTTC. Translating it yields CSAVAREFNEQFF.

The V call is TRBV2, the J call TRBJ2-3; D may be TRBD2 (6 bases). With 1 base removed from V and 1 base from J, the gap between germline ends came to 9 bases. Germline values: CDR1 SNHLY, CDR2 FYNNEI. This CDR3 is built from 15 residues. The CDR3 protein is CASSEVGTGTDTQYF. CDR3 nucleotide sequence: TGTGCCAGCAGTGAAGTCGGGACTGGCACAGATACGCAGTATTTT.

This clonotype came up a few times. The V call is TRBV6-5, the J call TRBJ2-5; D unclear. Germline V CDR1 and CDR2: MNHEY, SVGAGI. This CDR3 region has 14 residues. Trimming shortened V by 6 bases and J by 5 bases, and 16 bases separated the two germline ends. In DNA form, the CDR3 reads TGTGCCAGCAGCTCTACTTACGTAGGGGAGACCCAGTACTTC. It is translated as CASSSTYVGETQYF.

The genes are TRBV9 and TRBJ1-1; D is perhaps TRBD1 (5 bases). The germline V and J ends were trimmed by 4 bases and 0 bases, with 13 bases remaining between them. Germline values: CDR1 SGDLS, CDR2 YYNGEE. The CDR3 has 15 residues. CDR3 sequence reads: CASSPDPTVNTEAFF. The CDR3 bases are TGTGCCAGCAGCCCAGACCCGACAGTGAACACTGAAGCTTTCTTT. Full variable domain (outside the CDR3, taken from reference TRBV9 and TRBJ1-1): DSGVTQTPKHLITATGQRVTLRCSPRSGDLSVYWYQQSLDQGLQFLIQYYNGEERAKGNILERFSAQQFPDLHSELNLSSLELGDSALYFCASSPDPTVNTEAFFGQGTRLTVV.

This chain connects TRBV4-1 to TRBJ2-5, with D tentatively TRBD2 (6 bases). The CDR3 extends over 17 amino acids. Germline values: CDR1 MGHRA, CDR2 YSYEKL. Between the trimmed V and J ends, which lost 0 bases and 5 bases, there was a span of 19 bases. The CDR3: CASSQDGDSKRGETQYF. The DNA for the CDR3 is TGCGCCAGCAGCCAAGACGGGGACTCGAAACGGGGGGAGACCCAGTACTTC.

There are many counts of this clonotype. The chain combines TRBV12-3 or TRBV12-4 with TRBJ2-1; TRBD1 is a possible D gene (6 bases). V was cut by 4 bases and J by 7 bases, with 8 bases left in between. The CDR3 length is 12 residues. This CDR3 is CASSSDRNEQFF. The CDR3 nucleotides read TGTGCCAGCAGTTCCGACAGGAATGAGCAGTTCTTC.

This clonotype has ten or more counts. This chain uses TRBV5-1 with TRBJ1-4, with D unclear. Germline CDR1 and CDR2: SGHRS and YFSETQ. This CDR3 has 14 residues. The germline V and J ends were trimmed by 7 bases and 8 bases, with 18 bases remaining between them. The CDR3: CASSQDLQGEKLFF. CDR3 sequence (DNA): TGCGCCAGCTCCCAGGACTTACAAGGCGAAAAACTGTTTTTT.

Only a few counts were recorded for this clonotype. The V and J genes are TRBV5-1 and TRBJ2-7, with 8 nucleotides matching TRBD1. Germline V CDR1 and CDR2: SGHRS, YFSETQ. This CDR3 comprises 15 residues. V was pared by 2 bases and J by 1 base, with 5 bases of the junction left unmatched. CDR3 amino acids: CASSFSRDRSYEQYF. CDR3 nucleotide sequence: TGCGCCAGCAGCTTTAGCCGGGACAGGTCCTACGAGCAGTACTTC.

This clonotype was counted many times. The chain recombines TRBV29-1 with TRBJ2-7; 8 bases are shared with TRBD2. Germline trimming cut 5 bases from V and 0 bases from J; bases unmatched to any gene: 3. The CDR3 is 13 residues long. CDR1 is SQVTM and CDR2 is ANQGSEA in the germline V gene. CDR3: CSVRGGDSYEQYF. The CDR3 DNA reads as TGCAGCGTTCGGGGGGGGGACTCCTACGAGCAGTACTTC.

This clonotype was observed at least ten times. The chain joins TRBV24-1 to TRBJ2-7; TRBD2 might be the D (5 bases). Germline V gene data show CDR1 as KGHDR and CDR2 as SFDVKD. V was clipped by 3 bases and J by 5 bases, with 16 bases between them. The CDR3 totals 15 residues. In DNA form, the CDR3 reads TGTGCCACCAGTGATAGCGGAGTCGGGCGCCACGAGCAGTACTTC. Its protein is CATSDSGVGRHEQYF.

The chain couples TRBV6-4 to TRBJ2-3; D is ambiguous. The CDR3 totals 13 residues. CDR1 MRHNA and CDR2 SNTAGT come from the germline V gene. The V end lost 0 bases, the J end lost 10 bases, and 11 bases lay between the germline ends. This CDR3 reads CASSDSYRTAQYF. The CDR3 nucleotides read TGTGCCAGCAGTGACTCGTATCGTACAGCGCAGTATTTT.

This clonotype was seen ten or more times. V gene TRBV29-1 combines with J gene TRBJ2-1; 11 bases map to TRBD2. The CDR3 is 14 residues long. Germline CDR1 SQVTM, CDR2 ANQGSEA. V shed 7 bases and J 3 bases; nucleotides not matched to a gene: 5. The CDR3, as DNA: TGCAGCGCCCCGACTAGCGGGGTCTACAATGAGCAGTTCTTC. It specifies CSAPTSGVYNEQFF.

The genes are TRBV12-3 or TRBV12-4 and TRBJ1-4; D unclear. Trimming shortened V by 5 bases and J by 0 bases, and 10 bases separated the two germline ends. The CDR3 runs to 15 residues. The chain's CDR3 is CASSPFVATNEKLFF. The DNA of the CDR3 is TGTGCCAGCAGTCCCTTCGTCGCAACTAATGAAAAACTGTTTTTT.

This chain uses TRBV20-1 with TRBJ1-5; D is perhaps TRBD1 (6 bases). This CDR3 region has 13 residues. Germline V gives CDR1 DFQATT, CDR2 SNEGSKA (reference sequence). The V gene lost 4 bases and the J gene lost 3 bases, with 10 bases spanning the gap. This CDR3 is CSANGQFNQPQHF. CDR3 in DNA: TGCAGTGCTAACGGACAGTTCAATCAGCCCCAGCATTTT.

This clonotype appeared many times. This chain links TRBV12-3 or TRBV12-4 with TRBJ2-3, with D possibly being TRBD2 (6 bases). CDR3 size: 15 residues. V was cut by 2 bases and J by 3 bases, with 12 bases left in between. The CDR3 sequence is CASSLRLAKTDTQYF. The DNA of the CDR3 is TGTGCCAGCAGTTTAAGGCTAGCGAAAACAGATACGCAGTATTTT.

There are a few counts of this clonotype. The CDR3 sequence: CSAPMPGTKNIQYF. DNA of the CDR3: TGCAGTGCCCCGATGCCGGGAACCAAAAACATTCAGTACTTC. The V gene is TRBV20-1, the J gene TRBJ2-4; D might be TRBD2 (5 bases). The germline V gene encodes CDR1 DFQATT and CDR2 SNEGSKA (reference sequence). Trimming cost V 6 bases and J 2 bases, with 14 bases left between them. The CDR3 consists of 14 residues.

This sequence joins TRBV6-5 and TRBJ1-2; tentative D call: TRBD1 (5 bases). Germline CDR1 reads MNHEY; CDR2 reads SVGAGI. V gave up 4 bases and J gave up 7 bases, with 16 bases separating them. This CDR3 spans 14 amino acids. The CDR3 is CASSSFRGGVGYTF. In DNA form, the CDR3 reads TGTGCCAGCAGTTCGTTCCGTGGGGGAGTTGGCTACACCTTC.

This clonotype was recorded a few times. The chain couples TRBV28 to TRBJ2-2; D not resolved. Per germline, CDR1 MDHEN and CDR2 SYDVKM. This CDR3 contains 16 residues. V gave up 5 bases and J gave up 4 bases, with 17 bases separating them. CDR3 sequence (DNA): TGTGCCAGCAGTACGACCGACAAAAGATCCACCGGGGAGCTGTTTTTT. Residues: CASSTTDKRSTGELFF.

CDR3 region: CASSSLKGPSGTEAFF. The CDR3 nucleotides read TGTGCCAGCAGCTCCTTAAAAGGGCCCAGCGGGACTGAAGCTTTCTTT. The chain links TRBV11-2 to TRBJ1-1; D gene uncertain. The CDR3 runs 16 residues. CDR1 SGHAT and CDR2 FQNNGV come from the germline V gene. Trimming removed 4 bases from V and 5 bases from J, with 20 bases in between.

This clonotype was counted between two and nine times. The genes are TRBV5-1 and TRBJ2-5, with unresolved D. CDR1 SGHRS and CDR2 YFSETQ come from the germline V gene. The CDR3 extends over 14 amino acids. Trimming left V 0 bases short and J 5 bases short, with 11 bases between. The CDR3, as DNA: TGCGCCAGCAGCTTGGGGGCTGGCGAGGAGACCCAGTACTTC. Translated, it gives CASSLGAGEETQYF.

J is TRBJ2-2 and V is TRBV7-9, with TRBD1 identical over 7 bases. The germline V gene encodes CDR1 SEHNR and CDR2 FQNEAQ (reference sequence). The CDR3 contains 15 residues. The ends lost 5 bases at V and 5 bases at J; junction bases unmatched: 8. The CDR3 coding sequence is TGTGCCAGCAGCACAGGGGACGACCGGACCGGGGAGCTGTTTTTT. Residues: CASSTGDDRTGELFF.

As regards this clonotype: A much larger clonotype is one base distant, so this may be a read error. DNA for the CDR3: TGTGCCAGCAGCTCCGCTAGCGTGAGATTACCAAGCGAGACCCAGTACTTC. Translating it yields CASSSASVRLPSETQYF. J is TRBJ2-5 and V is TRBV11-3; D possibly corresponds to TRBD2 (6 bases). Germline loops: CDR1 SGHNT, CDR2 YENEEA. This CDR3 region has 17 residues. Between the trimmed V and J ends, which lost 4 bases and 5 bases, there was a span of 23 bases.

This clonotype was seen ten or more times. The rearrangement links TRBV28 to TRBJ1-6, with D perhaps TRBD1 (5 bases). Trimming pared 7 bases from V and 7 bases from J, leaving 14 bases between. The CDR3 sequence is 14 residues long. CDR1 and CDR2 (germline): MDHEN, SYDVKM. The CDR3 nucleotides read TGTGCCAGCAACGAACAGGTTCTGAATTCACCCCTCCACTTT. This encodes CASNEQVLNSPLHF. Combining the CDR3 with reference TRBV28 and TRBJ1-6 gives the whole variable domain DVKVTQSSRYLVKRTGEKVFLECVQDMDHENMFWYRQDPGLGLRLIYFSYDVKMKEKGDIPEGYSVSREKKERFSLILESASTNQTSMYLCASNEQVLNSPLHFGNGTRLTVT.